This T cell receptor (beta chain) was recorded in a study of OX40 agonist ivuxolimab in advanced cancers. As for the study in general: The diagnoses of dose-escalation patients were hepatocellular carcinoma, melanoma, renal cell or head and neck cancer. Aged about 20 to 80 with a mean of approximately 57 years, they were 75% to 85% male.

This table comes from immunoSEQ multiplex PCR, and its TCRdb copy is limited to in-frame clones, with some not included. The sample records 65,000 to 85,000 clones, approximately 79% being singletons. The germline gives CDR1 MNHEY, CDR2 SVGAGI. The CDR3 has 12 amino acids. Germline trimming cut 6 bases from V and 3 bases from J; bases unmatched to any gene: 1. A word on this clone: Its antigen is unknown.

Study-level points and caveats: What antigens the expanded peripheral T cells recognized was never established. Near-lowest levels of clonal expansion characterized partial responders at 0.1-3.0 mg/kg.

V is TRBV6-5 and J is TRBJ2-5; 7 nucleotides align to TRBD2. The source material was CD4+ or CD8+ T cells sorted from blood, sampled in a trial of the OX40 agonist ivuxolimab. The TCR sequence derives from an adult with an advanced solid tumor such as melanoma, head and neck, liver or kidney cancer. CDR3 nucleotides: TGTGCCAGCAGCCGGGGGGAAGAGACCCAGTACTTC. Amino acids: CASSRGEETQYF.